Listed below are T cell receptor beta chains from one sample, sequenced in a study of CD8 T cells in Susac syndrome. TCRdb itself ran the immunoSEQ multiplex PCR reads through MiXCR, one entry per CDR3 protein. The sample consists of about 180,000 distinct CDR3 sequences, around 95% of them appearing once. Sample: CD4+ T cells from PBMCs. The receptor source for this set is a human donor with multiple sclerosis. CDR3s include the opening cysteine and the closing phenylalanine or tryptophan. D genes are given only for firm matches. The size field is filled for only some rows; it gives once, few, many or a size class.

v_call: TRBV2; d_call: .; j_call: TRBJ2-5; clone_size: .; cdr3_nt: TGTGCCTTAGAACAAACGGAAGGGGAGACCCAGTACTTC; cdr3_aa: CALEQTEGETQYF
v_call: TRBV30; d_call: .; j_call: TRBJ2-7; clone_size: once; cdr3_nt: TGTGCCTGGAGTGTGTCGCGGGCCGAGCAGTACTTC; cdr3_aa: CAWSVSRAEQYF
v_call: TRBV20-1; d_call: .; j_call: TRBJ2-5; clone_size: .; cdr3_nt: TGCAGTGCTAGAGAGGGGTCTCAAGAGACCCAGTACTTC; cdr3_aa: CSAREGSQETQYF
v_call: TRBV3-1; d_call: .; j_call: TRBJ2-7; clone_size: .; cdr3_nt: TGTGCCAGCAGCCAAGCAGGGCACGGATTCGCCTACGAGCAGTACTTC; cdr3_aa: CASSQAGHGFAYEQYF
v_call: TRBV6-6; d_call: .; j_call: TRBJ1-2; clone_size: .; cdr3_nt: TGTGCCAGCAGTTCACCAGGGGTCGGCTATGGCTACACCTTC; cdr3_aa: CASSSPGVGYGYTF
v_call: TRBV9; d_call: TRBD2; j_call: TRBJ2-3; clone_size: .; cdr3_nt: TGTGCCAGCAGCGTAGGCCTAGCGGGGGCCCTGGGCACAGATACGCAGTATTTT; cdr3_aa: CASSVGLAGALGTDTQYF
v_call: TRBV20-1; d_call: .; j_call: TRBJ2-7; clone_size: .; cdr3_nt: TGCAGTGCTAGCGGGGGTCCTTTCCTCTACGAGCAGTACTTC; cdr3_aa: CSASGGPFLYEQYF
v_call: TRBV27; d_call: TRBD1; j_call: TRBJ2-7; clone_size: .; cdr3_nt: TGTGCCAGCAGTTTAAGAAGAGGGGGCGAATCTTACGAGCAGTACTTC; cdr3_aa: CASSLRRGGESYEQYF
v_call: TRBV27; d_call: .; j_call: TRBJ1-1; clone_size: .; cdr3_nt: TGTGCCAGCAGGCCCCCAGGGGTTACTGAAGCTTTCTTT; cdr3_aa: CASRPPGVTEAFF
v_call: TRBV12-3/TRBV12-4; d_call: .; j_call: TRBJ1-2; clone_size: .; cdr3_nt: TGTGCCAGCAGTCCTCCAGACAGGCGCTACACCTTC; cdr3_aa: CASSPPDRRYTF
v_call: TRBV2; d_call: TRBD1; j_call: TRBJ2-6; clone_size: .; cdr3_nt: TGTGCCAGCAGTGAATATCGGACAGGGAACTCTGGGGCCAACGTCCTGACTTTC; cdr3_aa: CASSEYRTGNSGANVLTF
v_call: TRBV9; d_call: TRBD1; j_call: TRBJ2-3; clone_size: .; cdr3_nt: TGTGCCAGCAGCGTAGGAAAATGGGGGACAGGGGGTTCGAGCACAGATACGCAGTATTTT; cdr3_aa: CASSVGKWGTGGSSTDTQYF
v_call: TRBV7-3; d_call: .; j_call: TRBJ1-1; clone_size: .; cdr3_nt: TGTGCCAGCAGCTTATTTCCGGGGGCGTCCAACACTGAAGCTTTCTTT; cdr3_aa: CASSLFPGASNTEAFF
v_call: TRBV7-9; d_call: .; j_call: TRBJ2-5; clone_size: .; cdr3_nt: TGTGCCAGCAGCTTCGGCCAGGTGGAGACCCAGTACTTC; cdr3_aa: CASSFGQVETQYF
v_call: TRBV28; d_call: .; j_call: TRBJ2-7; clone_size: .; cdr3_nt: TGTGCCAGCAGTTTCGTCAGACAGCCCTACGAGCAGTACTTC; cdr3_aa: CASSFVRQPYEQYF
v_call: TRBV20-1; d_call: .; j_call: TRBJ2-7; clone_size: .; cdr3_nt: TGCAGTGCTAGTCGCTACTACGAGCAGTACTTC; cdr3_aa: CSASRYYEQYF
v_call: TRBV2; d_call: .; j_call: TRBJ1-6; clone_size: .; cdr3_nt: TGTGCCAGCAGTTTCAGGGGCGGTAATTCACCCCTCCACTTT; cdr3_aa: CASSFRGGNSPLHF
v_call: TRBV7-8; d_call: .; j_call: TRBJ2-7; clone_size: .; cdr3_nt: TGTGCCAGCAGCTTCCCAGGGTCCGAGCAGTACTTC; cdr3_aa: CASSFPGSEQYF
v_call: TRBV3-1; d_call: TRBD1; j_call: TRBJ1-1; clone_size: .; cdr3_nt: TGTGCCAGCAGCCCCCAGGGGGTACCGAACACTGAAGCTTTCTTT; cdr3_aa: CASSPQGVPNTEAFF
v_call: TRBV7-9; d_call: .; j_call: TRBJ1-3; clone_size: .; cdr3_nt: TGTGCCAGCAGTCCGACTCCTGGAGGAAACACCATATATTTT; cdr3_aa: CASSPTPGGNTIYF
v_call: TRBV24-1; d_call: TRBD1; j_call: TRBJ1-5; clone_size: .; cdr3_nt: TGTGCCACCAGTGCCATTTTCCAGGACAGGGGGCACGGGCAGCCCCAGCATTTT; cdr3_aa: CATSAIFQDRGHGQPQHF
v_call: TRBV4-2; d_call: .; j_call: TRBJ1-2; clone_size: .; cdr3_nt: TGTGCCAGCAGCCAATCGCCAAAGGGGGTTAACTATGGCTACACCTTC; cdr3_aa: CASSQSPKGVNYGYTF
v_call: TRBV3-1; d_call: .; j_call: TRBJ1-1; clone_size: .; cdr3_nt: TGTGCCAGCAGCTGGGAGGGTACTGAAGCTTTCTTT; cdr3_aa: CASSWEGTEAFF
v_call: TRBV11-3; d_call: .; j_call: TRBJ2-6; clone_size: .; cdr3_nt: TGTGCCAGCAGGGCTGGGGCCAACGTCCTGACTTTC; cdr3_aa: CASRAGANVLTF
v_call: TRBV30; d_call: .; j_call: TRBJ1-5; clone_size: .; cdr3_nt: TGTGCCTGGACAGATAATAGCAATCAGCCCCAGCATTTT; cdr3_aa: CAWTDNSNQPQHF
v_call: TRBV7-2; d_call: .; j_call: TRBJ2-3; clone_size: .; cdr3_nt: TGTGCCAGCAGCTTAGGGGCGGGTCCAGATACGCAGTATTTT; cdr3_aa: CASSLGAGPDTQYF
v_call: TRBV29-1; d_call: TRBD2; j_call: TRBJ2-1; clone_size: .; cdr3_nt: TGCAGCGCTGGACTAGCATTCAATGAGCAGTTCTTC; cdr3_aa: CSAGLAFNEQFF
v_call: TRBV15; d_call: .; j_call: TRBJ1-2; clone_size: .; cdr3_nt: TGTGCCACCTCGGCCGGCCGGAGTAATGGCTACACCTTC; cdr3_aa: CATSAGRSNGYTF
v_call: TRBV29-1; d_call: .; j_call: TRBJ2-7; clone_size: .; cdr3_nt: TGCAGCGTTGTTGGGGTTGCCTACGAGCAGTACTTC; cdr3_aa: CSVVGVAYEQYF
v_call: TRBV6-1; d_call: .; j_call: TRBJ1-2; clone_size: .; cdr3_nt: TGTGCCAGCAGTGAAATTTCTGGCTACACCTTC; cdr3_aa: CASSEISGYTF
v_call: TRBV27; d_call: TRBD1; j_call: TRBJ1-1; clone_size: .; cdr3_nt: TGTGCCAGCAGTTTGACCCCAGGGGGCCGCACTGAAGCTTTCTTT; cdr3_aa: CASSLTPGGRTEAFF
v_call: TRBV10-1; d_call: .; j_call: TRBJ2-7; clone_size: .; cdr3_nt: TGCGCCAGCAGTGAGTCAGTATACTACGAGCAGTACTTC; cdr3_aa: CASSESVYYEQYF
v_call: TRBV7-9; d_call: .; j_call: TRBJ2-3; clone_size: .; cdr3_nt: TGTGCCAGCAGCTTAGCAGTCGGAATTAGCTCAGATACGCAGTATTTT; cdr3_aa: CASSLAVGISSDTQYF
v_call: TRBV16; d_call: TRBD1; j_call: TRBJ1-1; clone_size: few; cdr3_nt: TGTGCCAGCAGCCAAGGACAGGGGGCGTCTTTCTTT; cdr3_aa: CASSQGQGASFF
v_call: TRBV20-1; d_call: .; j_call: TRBJ2-2; clone_size: once; cdr3_nt: TGCAGTGCTAAACTGCACAGGGTCGGGGAGCTGTTTTTT; cdr3_aa: CSAKLHRVGELFF
v_call: TRBV7-6; d_call: .; j_call: TRBJ2-2; clone_size: .; cdr3_nt: TGTGCCAGCAGCCGTTGGGAAGGGGAGCTGTTTTTT; cdr3_aa: CASSRWEGELFF
v_call: TRBV27; d_call: .; j_call: TRBJ2-2; clone_size: .; cdr3_nt: TGTGCCAGCAGTTTTAATCTGGCCGGGGAGCTGTTTTTT; cdr3_aa: CASSFNLAGELFF
v_call: TRBV20-1; d_call: .; j_call: TRBJ2-3; clone_size: .; cdr3_nt: TGCAGTGCTAGTAGAGCGGGCGCGTCCCTTAGCACAGATACGCAGTATTTT; cdr3_aa: CSASRAGASLSTDTQYF
v_call: TRBV15; d_call: TRBD1; j_call: TRBJ2-7; clone_size: .; cdr3_nt: TGTGCCACCAGCAGAGGACAGGGAGTTTTAGAGCAGTACTTC; cdr3_aa: CATSRGQGVLEQYF
v_call: TRBV20-1; d_call: .; j_call: TRBJ1-1; clone_size: .; cdr3_nt: TGCAGTGCTTCCCCACCGTATACGAACACTGAAGCTTTCTTT; cdr3_aa: CSASPPYTNTEAFF
v_call: TRBV2; d_call: .; j_call: TRBJ2-7; clone_size: .; cdr3_nt: TGTGCCAGCAGTGACCTCCCAGGCTACGAGCAGTACTTC; cdr3_aa: CASSDLPGYEQYF
v_call: TRBV3-1; d_call: .; j_call: TRBJ2-3; clone_size: .; cdr3_nt: TGTGCCAGCAGCCAAGATTCCGTAAGCACAGATACGCAGTATTTT; cdr3_aa: CASSQDSVSTDTQYF
v_call: TRBV5-1; d_call: .; j_call: TRBJ1-3; clone_size: .; cdr3_nt: TGCGCCAGCAGCCCGGACATCACCTCTGGAAACACCATATATTTT; cdr3_aa: CASSPDITSGNTIYF
v_call: TRBV5-6; d_call: TRBD1; j_call: TRBJ2-7; clone_size: .; cdr3_nt: TGTGCCAGCAGCAGTACCGGGACAGCCTACGAGCAGTACTTC; cdr3_aa: CASSSTGTAYEQYF
v_call: TRBV5-1; d_call: .; j_call: TRBJ2-1; clone_size: .; cdr3_nt: TGCGCCAGCAGCCCGGGCGGGGATCTTACCTACAATGAGCAGTTCTTC; cdr3_aa: CASSPGGDLTYNEQFF
v_call: TRBV7-9; d_call: .; j_call: TRBJ2-7; clone_size: .; cdr3_nt: TGTGCCAGCGAGTCCCTAGCGAAATACGAGCAGTACTTC; cdr3_aa: CASESLAKYEQYF
v_call: TRBV5-6; d_call: .; j_call: TRBJ1-1; clone_size: .; cdr3_nt: TGTGCCAGCAGCACCTACACCGAGATAGACACTGAAGCTTTCTTT; cdr3_aa: CASSTYTEIDTEAFF
v_call: TRBV5-1; d_call: TRBD2; j_call: TRBJ2-3; clone_size: once; cdr3_nt: TGCGCCAGCAGCTTTGGACTAGGAAGTCGCACAGATACGCAGTATTTT; cdr3_aa: CASSFGLGSRTDTQYF
v_call: TRBV2; d_call: .; j_call: TRBJ2-3; clone_size: .; cdr3_nt: TGTGCCAGCAGTGAATTAGCAGATACGCAGTATTTT; cdr3_aa: CASSELADTQYF
v_call: TRBV12-5; d_call: TRBD2; j_call: TRBJ2-7; clone_size: .; cdr3_nt: TGTGCTAGTGGTTTGGATCCCAGGGAGGGGTATGAGCAGTACTTC; cdr3_aa: CASGLDPREGYEQYF
v_call: TRBV10-2; d_call: .; j_call: TRBJ2-7; clone_size: .; cdr3_nt: TGCGCCAGCAGTGGACAGAGAACCTACGAGCAGTACTTC; cdr3_aa: CASSGQRTYEQYF
v_call: TRBV30; d_call: TRBD1; j_call: TRBJ1-1; clone_size: .; cdr3_nt: TGTGCCTGTAAAACAGGGGGCGCGAGTCGGACTGAAGCTTTCTTT; cdr3_aa: CACKTGGASRTEAFF